This T cell receptor beta chain derives from a study of technical replicates of blood from a handful of donors. The method was immunoSEQ multiplex PCR; TCRdb's version includes in-frame clones alone and lacks a portion of them. Of around 50,000 clones listed, around 94% were seen once; the top ten hold roughly 0.22%. CDR1 and CDR2 from the germline V gene are SQVTM and ANQGSEA. This CDR3 spans 16 amino acids. With V trimmed by 1 base and J by 1 base, 6 bases remained unmatched. The receptor was derived from a human donor in good health. Sequencing was performed on T cells isolated from PBMCs. The chain joins TRBV29-1 to TRBJ2-1; 8 bases align to TRBD2. CDR3 DNA sequence: TGCAGCGTTGAAGCCCCGAGCGGGAGTTCCTACAATGAGCAGTTCTTC. Its protein is CSVEAPSGSSYNEQFF.